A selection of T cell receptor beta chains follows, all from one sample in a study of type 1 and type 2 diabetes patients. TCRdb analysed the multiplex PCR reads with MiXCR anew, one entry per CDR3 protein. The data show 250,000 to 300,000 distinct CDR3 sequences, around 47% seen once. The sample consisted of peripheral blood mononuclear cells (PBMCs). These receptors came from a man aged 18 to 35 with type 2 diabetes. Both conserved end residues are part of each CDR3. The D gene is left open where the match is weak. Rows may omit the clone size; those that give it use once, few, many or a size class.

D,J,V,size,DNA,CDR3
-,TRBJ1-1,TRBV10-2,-,TGCGCCAGCAGGGGAGGGTACGAAGCTTTCTTT,CASRGGYEAFF
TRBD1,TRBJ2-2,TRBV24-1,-,TGTGCCACCATGCGAAGCAGGGGGAAGGGGGAGCTGTTTTTT,CATMRSRGKGELFF
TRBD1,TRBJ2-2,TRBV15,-,TGTGCCACCAGCCGGGACAGGTCGAACACCGGGGAGCTGTTTTTT,CATSRDRSNTGELFF
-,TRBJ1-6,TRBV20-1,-,TGCAGTGCTAGACCTCAGGGGTCTAGCTCCTATAATTCACCCCTCCACTTT,CSARPQGSSSYNSPLHF
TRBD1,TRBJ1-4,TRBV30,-,TGTGCCTGGCGTCAGGGGGCAACTAATGAAAAACTGTTCTTT,CAWRQGATNEKLFF
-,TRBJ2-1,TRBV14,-,TGTGCCAGCAGCCAAGATCCCCAGCCAGGCTACAATGAGCAGTTCTTC,CASSQDPQPGYNEQFF
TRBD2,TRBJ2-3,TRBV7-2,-,TGTGCCAGCAGGGATAGCGGGGATCCGGGAGATACGCAGTATTTT,CASRDSGDPGDTQYF
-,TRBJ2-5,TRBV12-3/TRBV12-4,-,TGTGCCGGCAGTTTCCCGGGTCGAGAGACCCAGTACTTC,CAGSFPGRETQYF
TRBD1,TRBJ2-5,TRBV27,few,TGTGCCAGCAGTGGACAGGGGGCGGTAGGAGAGACCCAGTACTTC,CASSGQGAVGETQYF
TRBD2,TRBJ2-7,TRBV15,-,TGTGCCACCAGCATTACGGACGAGCGGGAGGGGTCCTACGAGCAGTACTTC,CATSITDEREGSYEQYF
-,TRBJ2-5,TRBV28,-,TGTGCCAGCAGTATCCCCGCAGGGGGGAGGGAGACCCAGTACTTC,CASSIPAGGRETQYF
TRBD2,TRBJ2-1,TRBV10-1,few,TGCGCCAGCAGCCGGACTAGCGGGGGGGAGCAGTTCTTC,CASSRTSGGEQFF
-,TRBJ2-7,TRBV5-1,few,TGCGCCAGCAGCGGTTCTGGGGACGAGCAGTACTTC,CASSGSGDEQYF
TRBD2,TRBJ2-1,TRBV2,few,TGTGCCAGCAGTGGGACTAGAAACCGTTACAATGAGCAGTTCTTC,CASSGTRNRYNEQFF
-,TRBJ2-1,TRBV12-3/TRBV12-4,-,TGTGCCAGCAGTTTAGTGGACAGGTTAGCGGGATCCTACAATGAGCAGTTCTTC,CASSLVDRLAGSYNEQFF
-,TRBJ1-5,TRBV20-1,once,TGCAGTGCTAGAGAGGGGAGCAATCAGCCCCTGCATTTT,CSAREGSNQPLHF
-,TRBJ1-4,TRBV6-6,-,TGTGCCAGCAGTACGGGACCGGCCCCCAATTTTAATGAAAAACTGTTTTTT,CASSTGPAPNFNEKLFF
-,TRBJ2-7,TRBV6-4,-,TGTGCCAGTAGTATATACGACAGCTACGAGCAGTACTTC,CASSIYDSYEQYF
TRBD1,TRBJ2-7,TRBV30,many,TGTGCTCTACAGGGGAGCTACGAGCAGTACTTC,CALQGSYEQYF
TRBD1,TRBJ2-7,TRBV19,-,TGTGCCAGTAGTATCGGACAGGGAATTTACGAGCAGTACTTC,CASSIGQGIYEQYF
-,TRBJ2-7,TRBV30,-,TGTGCCTGGAGTCAAGGGTCGGGCTCCTACGAGCAGTACTTC,CAWSQGSGSYEQYF
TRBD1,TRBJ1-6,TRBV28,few,TGTGCCAGCAGTTTACCTAGGGGGCAATCACCCCTCCACTTT,CASSLPRGQSPLHF
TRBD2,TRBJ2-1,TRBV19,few,TGTGCCGTTCTGGTACCGGGACTAGCGGGGCATGAGCAGTTCTTC,CAVLVPGLAGHEQFF
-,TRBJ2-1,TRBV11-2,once,TGTGCCAGCAGCTTAGGAACGGGTGGGAGGCGGCCCAATGAGCAGTTCTTC,CASSLGTGGRRPNEQFF
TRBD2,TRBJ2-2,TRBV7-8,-,TGTGCCAGCAGCTTGGGAGGTAGCGGGAGGACCGGGGAGCTGTTTTTT,CASSLGGSGRTGELFF
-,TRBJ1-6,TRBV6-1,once,TGTGCCAGCAGTGAGGTAGTAACTAATTCACCCCTCCACTTT,CASSEVVTNSPLHF
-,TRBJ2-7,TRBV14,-,TGTGTCAGCAGCCAAGTCGGCAGGAGCTCCTACGAGCAGTACTTC,CVSSQVGRSSYEQYF
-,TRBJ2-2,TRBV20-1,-,TGCAGTGCACCGACAGGGAGGGTTACCGGGGAGCTGTTTTTT,CSAPTGRVTGELFF
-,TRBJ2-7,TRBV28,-,TGTGCCAGCAGCCATGGACAGACCTACAACTACGAGCAGTACTTC,CASSHGQTYNYEQYF
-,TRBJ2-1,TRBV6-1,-,TGTGCCAGCAGTAGGGGACTCAGGGCGTTCTTC,CASSRGLRAFF
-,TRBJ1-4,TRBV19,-,TGTGCCAGTAGTATCTTCTCGACAGCAACTAATGAAAAACTGTTTTTT,CASSIFSTATNEKLFF
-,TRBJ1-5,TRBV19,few,TGTGCCAGTAGTATCAACTATAGCAATCAGCCCCAGCATTTT,CASSINYSNQPQHF
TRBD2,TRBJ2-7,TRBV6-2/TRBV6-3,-,TGTGCCAGCAGTCCTTCCTTTAGCGGGAGTGGGTACGAGCAGTACTTC,CASSPSFSGSGYEQYF
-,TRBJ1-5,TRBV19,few,TGTGCCAGTAGTACACTTTTTTATAGCAATCAGCCCCAGCATTTT,CASSTLFYSNQPQHF
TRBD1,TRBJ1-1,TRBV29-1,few,TGCAGCGTTGAAATCGTAGGGGGCGCGGGGACTGAAGCTTTCTTT,CSVEIVGGAGTEAFF
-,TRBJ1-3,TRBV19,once,TGTGCCAGTAGTATTAGTTCCAGGGGTGCTGGAAACACCATATATTTT,CASSISSRGAGNTIYF
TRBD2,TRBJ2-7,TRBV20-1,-,TGCAGTGCGATCCCGGGACTAGCTAATAACGAGCAGTACTTC,CSAIPGLANNEQYF
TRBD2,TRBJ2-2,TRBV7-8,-,TGTGCCAGCAGCGCCCGGACTAGCGGAAACACCGGGGAGCTGTTTTTT,CASSARTSGNTGELFF
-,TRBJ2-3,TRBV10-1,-,TGCGCCAGCAGTGAGGATAGACTAGAAAATACGCAGTATTTT,CASSEDRLENTQYF
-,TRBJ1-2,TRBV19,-,TGTGCCAGTACCCTGGGGGCCCACTATGGCTACACCTTC,CASTLGAHYGYTF
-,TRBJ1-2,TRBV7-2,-,TGTGCCAGCAGTCTAGTAGGGGATGACTATGGCTACACCTTC,CASSLVGDDYGYTF
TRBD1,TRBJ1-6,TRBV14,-,TGTGCCAGCAGCCAAGACCTGGGACAGGTGAATTCACCCCTCCACTTT,CASSQDLGQVNSPLHF
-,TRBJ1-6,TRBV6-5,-,TGTGCCAGCAGTGGACATCAAAATAATTCACCCCTCCACTTT,CASSGHQNNSPLHF
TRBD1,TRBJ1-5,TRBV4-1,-,TGCGCCAGCAGCCAGCAGACAGGGTCCCCCTTTCAGCCCCAGCATTTT,CASSQQTGSPFQPQHF
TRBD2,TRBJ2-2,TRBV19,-,TGTGCCAGCAGGACTAGCGGGGGGCGCGCGAACACCGGGGAGCTGTTTTTT,CASRTSGGRANTGELFF
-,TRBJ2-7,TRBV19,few,TGTGCCAGTAGGCGGACCGTGAGCTCCTACGAGCAGTACTTC,CASRRTVSSYEQYF
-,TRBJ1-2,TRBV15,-,TGTGCCACCAGCAGTCAAGCCAGGGAAGGCTATGGCTACACCTTC,CATSSQAREGYGYTF
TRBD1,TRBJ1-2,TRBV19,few,TGTGCCAGTAGTCAAGGACAGGGAGGAAACTATGGCTACACCTTC,CASSQGQGGNYGYTF